The next 2 T cell receptor beta chains were all read from a single sample in a study of T cells in Graves' hyperthyroidism and ophthalmopathy. Amplified TCR beta CDR3 regions came from RNA transcripts. When the TCR CDR3 underwent first-round RT-PCR, the HTBI primer set was used. TCRdb redid the calling of the multiplex PCR reads with MiXCR, one entry per CDR3 protein. In the table there are under 350,000 distinct CDR3 sequences, roughly a fifth of which are singletons. Material: blood. These receptors came from a woman in her 50s with Graves' hyperthyroidism.

This clonotype was observed many times. This rearrangement joins TRBV12-5 to TRBJ2-3; TRBD1 might be the D (6 bases). V lost 3 bases to trimming and J lost 1 base, with 11 bases between them. Per the germline V gene, CDR1 is LGHNT and CDR2 is FRNRAP. This CDR3 is 15 amino acids long. The CDR3 sequence: CASGLGGPGTDTQYF. DNA for the CDR3: TGTGCTAGTGGTTTAGGGGGACCTGGCACAGATACGCAGTATTTT.

There are many counts of this clonotype. V usage is TRBV2 and J usage is TRBJ1-5, with 7 bases lining up with TRBD1. There are 14 residues in the CDR3. J was trimmed by 6 bases and V by 1 base; bases with no gene match: 3. In germline, CDR1 is SNHLY, CDR2 FYNNEI. The CDR3 DNA sequence: TGTGCCAGCAGTGAAGGGACAGGTCTTCAGCCCCAGCATTTT. Amino acids: CASSEGTGLQPQHF.